The 29 T cell receptor beta chains below all came from one sample that was sequenced in a study of T cells after yellow fever vaccination. One entry per CDR3 protein, called by TCRdb with MiXCR from the 5' RACE reads. The sample lists more than 350,000 distinct CDR3 sequences, 9.5% to 13% occurring once. This specimen consisted of PBMCs, obtained on the day of the first yellow fever vaccination. These receptors were taken from a man between 18 and 29 years old who received the YFV17D yellow fever vaccine.

This clonotype has more than one count but fewer than ten. V gene TRBV2 combines with J gene TRBJ2-5; 9 positions match TRBD2. This CDR3 has 17 amino acids. Germline V lookup: CDR1 SNHLY, CDR2 FYNNEI. V trimming: 4 bases; J trimming: 4 bases; junction bases outside the gene matches: 13. CDR3 in amino acids: CASSGSGGLKNPETQYF. In DNA, the CDR3 is TGTGCCAGCAGTGGTAGCGGGGGACTCAAAAACCCAGAGACCCAGTACTTC.

With regard to this clonotype: Relative to the germline gene, one junction end is altered; a read error may explain this. The genes are TRBV5-4 and TRBJ2-1; D unclear. The length of the CDR3 is 15 residues. The V gene's germline CDR1 is SGHNT and CDR2 YYREEE (reference sequence). CDR3 coding DNA: TGTGCCAGCAGCTCAATACCGAGCTCCTTCAATGAGCAGTTCTTC. Translated: CASSSIPSSFNEQFF. Using reference TRBV5-4 and TRBJ2-1 for the parts outside the CDR3, the full variable domain is ETGVTQSPTHLIKTRGQQVTLRCSSQSGHNTVSWYQQALGQGPQFIFQYYREEENGRGNFPPRFSGLQFPNYSSELNVNALELDDSALYLCASSSIPSSFNEQFFGPGTRLTVL.

This clonotype occurred a few times. The chain uses TRBV6-1 and TRBJ2-7; a weak D match, TRBD2 (6 bases). The CDR3 sequence is 14 residues long. The V end was cut by 5 bases, the J end by 2 bases, with 13 bases between. Germline CDR1 reads MNHNS; CDR2 reads SASEGT. The DNA of the CDR3 is TGTGCCAGCAGTAGTGAACGGGGGACCTACGAGCAGTACGTC. This encodes CASSSERGTYEQYV.

This clonotype has just a few counts. The genes are TRBV7-2 and TRBJ2-1; D ambiguous. The CDR3 covers 13 residues. CDR1 and CDR2 (germline): SGHTA, FQGNSA. Trimming removed 5 bases from V and 6 bases from J, with 11 bases in between. The CDR3 region is CASSRPSFNEQFF. CDR3 nucleotides: TGTGCCAGCAGCCGGCCCAGCTTCAATGAGCAGTTCTTC.

The genes are TRBV4-3 and TRBJ2-2; possible D gene TRBD1, 8 bases. The CDR3 runs to 19 residues. Germline V gene data show CDR1 as LGHNA and CDR2 as YSLEER. Trimming removed 2 bases at V and 2 bases at J, with 21 bases between. CDR3 sequence (DNA): TGCGCCAGCAGCCAAACATTCGGCACAGGGGGGGGAAACACCGGGGAGCTGTTTTTT. It translates to CASSQTFGTGGGNTGELFF.

Only a few counts were recorded for this clonotype. J is TRBJ1-5 and V is TRBV20-1; D uncertain. Germline loops: CDR1 DFQATT, CDR2 SNEGSKA (reference sequence). The CDR3 contains 12 residues. V was clipped by 3 bases and J by 1 base, with 4 bases between them. The DNA for the CDR3 is TGCAGTGCTAGGGAGAGCAATCAGCCCCAGCATTTT. Translated: CSARESNQPQHF.

This clonotype was detected many times. The chain combines TRBV10-3 with TRBJ1-2; no clear D. The CDR3 length is 13 residues. The germline V gene encodes CDR1 ENHRY and CDR2 SYGVKD. V shed 4 bases and J shed 4 bases, with 10 bases lying between them. CDR3 region: CAISVGGSYGYTF. CDR3 bases: TGTGCCATCAGTGTGGGTGGTAGCTATGGCTACACCTTC.

The chain has TRBV11-2 and TRBJ2-5; 9 bases fit TRBD1. The CDR3 loop spans 17 amino acids. The V segment lost 1 base and the J segment 4 bases; nucleotides outside the gene matches: 10. The germline gives CDR1 SGHAT, CDR2 FQNNGV. The CDR3 DNA follows: TGTGCCAGCAGCTTAGGAGGATACAGGGGGCGTGGAGAGACCCAGTACTTC. This sequence encodes CASSLGGYRGRGETQYF.

The chain recombines TRBV13 with TRBJ2-5, with a tentative D call TRBD2 (5 bases). The germline V and J ends were trimmed by 5 bases and 1 base, with 17 bases remaining between them. Germline V gene sequence: CDR1 PRHDT, CDR2 FYEKMQ (reference sequence). The length of the CDR3 is 16 residues. CDR3 bases: TGTGCCAGCAGCCCACCTGCTACTAGAAGCCAAGAGACCCAGTACTTC. Amino acid sequence: CASSPPATRSQETQYF.

The gene calls are TRBV20-1 and TRBJ1-2; D is perhaps TRBD1 (5 bases). Between the trimmed V and J ends, which lost 3 bases and 14 bases, there was a span of 16 bases. The germline gives CDR1 DFQATT, CDR2 SNEGSKA (reference sequence). CDR3 size: 11 residues. The CDR3 nucleotides read TGCAGTGCTAGCCGGACATCCCGGTGGACCTTC. Amino acids: CSASRTSRWTF.

This clonotype was seen only a few times. The CDR3 DNA follows: TGTGCCAGCAGCTTTAGCGGGGGGGCTAGAGAGACCCAGTACTTC. As protein: CASSFSGGARETQYF. The genes are TRBV7-2 and TRBJ2-5; 11 positions agree with TRBD2. CDR3 length equals 15 residues. Germline assignment: CDR1 SGHTA and CDR2 FQGNSA. The junction had 4 bases not matched to a gene; V was cut back by 3 bases and J by 4 bases. Combining the CDR3 with reference TRBV7-2 and TRBJ2-5 gives the whole variable domain GAGVSQSPSNKVTEKGKDVELRCDPISGHTALYWYRQSLGQGLEFLIYFQGNSAPDKSGLPSDRFSAERTGGSVSTLTIQRTQQEDSAVYLCASSFSGGARETQYFGPGTRLLVL.

The chain links TRBV28 to TRBJ2-7; D might be TRBD1 (5 bases). Per the germline V gene, CDR1 is MDHEN and CDR2 is SYDVKM. Deletions cut 6 bases from V and 2 bases from J, with 11 bases between. CDR3 length: 13 residues. CDR3 sequence: CASSWGGAYEQYV. The CDR3 DNA sequence: TGTGCCAGCAGCTGGGGCGGAGCCTACGAGCAGTACGTC.

The genes are TRBV2 and TRBJ2-5; D gene ambiguous. The V end lost 1 base, the J end lost 6 bases, and 3 bases lay between the germline ends. This CDR3 has 11 amino acids. CDR1 SNHLY and CDR2 FYNNEI come from the germline V gene. CDR3 loop: CASSEVKTQYF. The CDR3 coding sequence is TGTGCCAGCAGTGAAGTTAAGACCCAGTACTTC.

Ten or more counts support this clonotype. The V gene is TRBV2, the J gene TRBJ2-1; TRBD2 matches at 11 bases. Germline V gene lookup returns CDR1 SNHLY and CDR2 FYNNEI. Trimming took 1 base from V and 8 from J; bases not matched to a gene: 4. This CDR3 contains 15 residues. The chain's CDR3 is CASSEGLAGGYEQFF. CDR3 bases: TGTGCCAGCAGTGAAGGGCTAGCGGGGGGCTATGAGCAGTTCTTC. Looking up the rest from reference TRBV2 and TRBJ2-1 gives the full variable domain: EPEVTQTPSHQVTQMGQEVILRCVPISNHLYFYWYRQILGQKVEFLVSFYNNEISEKSEIFDDQFSVERPDGSNFTLKIRSTKLEDSAMYFCASSEGLAGGYEQFFGPGTRLTVL.

V is TRBV7-9 and J is TRBJ2-7; unclear D gene. The CDR3 is 13 residues long. V dropped 3 bases and J dropped 3 bases, with 9 bases sitting between them. In germline, CDR1 is SEHNR, CDR2 FQNEAQ (reference sequence). The CDR3: CASSFPSYYEQYF. The CDR3 nucleotides are TGTGCCAGCAGCTTCCCCTCATACTACGAGCAGTACTTC.

The V gene is TRBV6-5, the J gene TRBJ1-1, with D possibly being TRBD1 (6 bases). V lost 4 bases and J 0 bases, leaving 18 bases between the germline ends. The CDR3 spans 17 residues. Germline CDR1 and CDR2: MNHEY and SVGAGI. The CDR3 region is CASSLGLDSLMNTEAFF. The CDR3 region has the DNA TGTGCCAGCAGTTTGGGTTTGGACAGTCTCATGAACACTGAAGCTTTCTTT.

There are many counts of this clonotype. The chain links TRBV11-2 to TRBJ2-3; 11 positions match TRBD1. The germline V gene has CDR1 SGHAT and CDR2 FQNNGV. V gave up 1 base and J gave up 4 bases; unmatched junction bases: 4. CDR3 length: 16 residues. The CDR3 spells CASSLAGQGAADTQYF. CDR3 DNA: TGTGCCAGCAGCTTAGCTGGACAGGGGGCTGCAGATACGCAGTATTTT.

This clonotype was seen ten or more times. This chain uses TRBV11-2 with TRBJ2-1, with unresolved D. V gave up 10 bases and J gave up 7 bases, with 20 bases separating them. Germline values: CDR1 SGHAT, CDR2 FQNNGV. The CDR3 has 14 amino acids. The CDR3 reads CATSPEILGNEQFF. CDR3 DNA sequence: TGTGCCACCTCGCCCGAGATCTTAGGGAATGAGCAGTTCTTC. The whole variable domain, filled in from reference TRBV11-2 and TRBJ2-1, reads EAGVAQSPRYKIIEKRQSVAFWCNPISGHATLYWYQQILGQGPKLLIQFQNNGVVDDSQLPKDRFSAERLKGVDSTLKIQPAKLEDSAVYLCATSPEILGNEQFFGPGTRLTVL.

The chain employs TRBV4-2 and TRBJ2-3; 10 nucleotides agree with TRBD1. The CDR3 runs to 17 residues. Germline CDR1 and CDR2: LGHNA and YNFKEQ. With 1 base clipped from V and 5 bases from J, the junction kept 9 bases outside the gene matches. CDR3 coding DNA: TGTGCCAGCAGCCAAGTAACGGGACAGGGGACGGGAGATACGCAGTATTTT. It translates to CASSQVTGQGTGDTQYF.

This clonotype was counted at least ten times. The rearrangement uses TRBV7-8 and TRBJ2-2, with D possibly TRBD2 on 6 matching bases. The CDR3 has 14 residues. Trimming left V 8 bases short and J 8 bases short, with 18 bases between. Per germline, CDR1 SGHVS and CDR2 FQNEAQ. CDR3 amino acids: CASRSRTNVGELFF. Written as DNA, the CDR3 is TGTGCCAGCCGAAGCCGGACTAACGTGGGGGAGCTGTTTTTT.

CDR3 amino acids: CASLPQASGGQETQYF. The DNA of the CDR3 is TGTGCCAGTCTTCCCCAGGCAAGCGGGGGGCAAGAGACCCAGTACTTC. V is TRBV21-1 and J is TRBJ2-5; the D call of TRBD2 is as the table states it, not checked on the DNA. TRBV21-1 is given as a pseudogene. CDR3 length equals 16 residues.

The chain employs TRBV7-9 and TRBJ2-7; tentatively, D is TRBD1 (6 bases). V gave up 1 base and J gave up 13 bases, with 17 bases separating them. The CDR3 is 13 residues long. The germline CDR1 and CDR2 sequences are SEHNR and FQNEAQ (reference sequence). CDR3: CASSLDQGTGPYF. CDR3 nucleotide sequence: TGTGCCAGCAGCTTAGATCAAGGTACAGGGCCCTACTTC. Looking up the rest from reference TRBV7-9 and TRBJ2-7 gives the full variable domain: DTGVSQNPRHKITKRGQNVTFRCDPISEHNRLYWYRQTLGQGPEFLTYFQNEAQLEKSRLLSDRFSAERPKGSFSTLEIQRTEQGDSAMYLCASSLDQGTGPYFGPGTRLTVT.

The V and J genes are TRBV24-1 and TRBJ2-7; the D gene could be TRBD1 or TRBD2 (5 bases each). The CDR3 extends over 18 amino acids. V was trimmed by 3 bases and J by 5 bases, leaving 25 bases between them. Per germline, CDR1 KGHDR and CDR2 SFDVKD. The CDR3 here is CATSDMGSPLDGTHEQYV. For the CDR3, the DNA is TGTGCCACCAGTGATATGGGCTCCCCATTGGATGGGACCCACGAGCAGTACGTC.

This clonotype has only a few counts. V usage is TRBV5-1 and J usage is TRBJ2-7; 10 nucleotides align to TRBD1. Germline lookup yields CDR1 SGHRS and CDR2 YFSETQ. The junction had 7 bases not matched to a gene; V was cut back by 4 bases and J by 6 bases. The CDR3 totals 14 residues. The CDR3 region has the DNA TGCGCCAGCAGCACCCGGGACAGGGGTACCGAGCAGTACTTC. Its protein product is CASSTRDRGTEQYF.

This chain joins TRBV5-1 and TRBJ1-1, with D perhaps TRBD1 (5 bases). V lost 0 bases and J 5 bases, leaving 14 bases between the germline ends. From germline, CDR1 is SGHRS and CDR2 YFSETQ. CDR3 length equals 15 residues. CDR3 amino acids: CASSLGWGTITEAFF. In DNA form, the CDR3 reads TGCGCCAGCAGCTTGGGGTGGGGCACGATTACTGAAGCTTTCTTT.

This clonotype was counted ten times or more. The chain carries TRBV5-6 and TRBJ2-7, with D perhaps matching TRBD1 or TRBD2 (6 bases each). Trimming took 6 bases from V and 3 from J, leaving 19 bases between them. CDR3 length equals 15 residues. CDR1 is SGHDT and CDR2 is YYEEEE in the germline V gene. This CDR3 is CASTSEGGLDYEQYF. CDR3 bases: TGTGCCAGCACCTCGGAGGGGGGATTGGACTACGAGCAGTACTTC.

This clonotype came up a few times. V and J are TRBV19 and TRBJ2-5, with a tentative D call TRBD2 (6 bases). Trimming removed 6 bases from V and 0 bases from J, with 14 bases in between. Germline CDR1 reads LNHDA; CDR2 reads SQIVND (reference sequence). This CDR3 comprises 15 residues. CDR3: CASSSSGTYQETQYF. CDR3 sequence (DNA): TGTGCCAGTAGCTCGAGTGGGACTTACCAAGAGACCCAGTACTTC. Drawing the rest from reference TRBV19 and TRBJ2-5, the complete variable domain is DGGITQSPKYLFRKEGQNVTLSCEQNLNHDAMYWYRQDPGQGLRLIYYSQIVNDFQKGDIAEGYSVSREKKESFPLTVTSAQKNPTAFYLCASSSSGTYQETQYFGPGTRLLVL.

This clonotype was counted at least ten times. The J gene is TRBJ2-5, the V gene TRBV25-1; the D call may be TRBD1 or TRBD2 (6 bases each). The V gene lost 1 base and the J gene lost 6 bases, with 9 bases spanning the gap. This CDR3 has 13 amino acids. Germline assignment: CDR1 MGHDK and CDR2 SYGVNS. In nucleotides, the CDR3 is TGTGCCAGCAGTGAATGGGGGGCGCAGACCCAGTACTTC. It specifies CASSEWGAQTQYF.

The table lists this clonotype with a few counts. The chain has TRBV27 and TRBJ1-5; D call uncertain. The CDR3 loop spans 13 amino acids. Germline V gene data show CDR1 as MNHEY and CDR2 as SMNVEV (reference sequence). V shed 3 bases and J shed 1 base, with 4 bases lying between them. The CDR3, as DNA: TGTGCCAGCAGTTTCAAGAGCAATCAGCCCCAGCATTTT. Protein sequence: CASSFKSNQPQHF.